This TCR beta chain came from a study of T cells in Graves' hyperthyroidism and ophthalmopathy. The CDR3 is 13 residues long. Germline V gives CDR1 SQVTM, CDR2 ANQGSEA. The germline V and J ends were trimmed by 3 bases and 5 bases, with 13 bases remaining between them. Using RNA transcripts as the source, TCR beta CDR3 regions were amplified. First-round RT-PCR with HTBI primers amplified the TCR CDR3 region. In TCRdb, the multiplex PCR reads were re-called with MiXCR into one record per CDR3 protein. The sample contains hundreds of thousands of distinct CDR3 sequences, roughly 50% of which appear only once. This clonotype was counted a few times.

Sequenced: peripheral blood or thyroid tissue (not recorded which). The receptor was isolated from a young woman with Graves' hyperthyroidism. V gene TRBV29-1 combines with J gene TRBJ1-1; D is undetermined. The CDR3 reads CSVDPWSKTEAFF. CDR3 coding DNA: TGCAGCGTTGACCCTTGGAGTAAGACTGAAGCTTTCTTT. The whole variable domain, filled in from reference TRBV29-1 and TRBJ1-1, reads SAVISQKPSRDICQRGTSLTIQCQVDSQVTMMFWYRQQPGQSLTLIATANQGSEATYESGFVIDKFPISRPNLTFSTLTVSNMSPEDSSIYLCSVDPWSKTEAFFGQGTRLTVV.